These T cell receptor beta chains were read from a single sample in a study of PD-1 blockade in classical Hodgkin lymphoma. Assay: immunoSEQ multiplex PCR; the TCRdb copy retains only in-frame clones and omits some. The sample carries more than 95,000 clones, approximately 89% recorded once. The sequencing used peripheral blood mononuclear cells (PBMCs), collected before the fourth cycle of nivolumab. These receptor sequences come from a human donor with classical Hodgkin lymphoma. CDR3s include the opening cysteine and the closing phenylalanine or tryptophan. D genes are given only for firm matches. Only some rows state a clone size, as once, few, many or a class for expanded clones.

abundance,d_gene,v_gene,j_gene,CDR3aa,CDR3nt
.,.,TRBV27,TRBJ1-2,CASSFLRQGRPGRDGYTF,TGTGCCAGCAGTTTTCTGAGGCAGGGGCGCCCTGGGAGGGATGGCTACACCTTC
few,.,TRBV21-1,TRBJ1-1,CASSPEAFF,TGTGCCAGCAGCCCGGAAGCTTTCTTT
.,.,TRBV19,TRBJ2-7,CASSMNYEQYF,TGTGCCAGTAGTATGAACTACGAGCAGTACTTC
.,.,TRBV30,TRBJ2-5,CAWSSGETQYF,TGTGCCTGGAGTTCGGGAGAGACCCAGTACTTC
.,.,TRBV27,TRBJ1-5,CASSLSGVSGQPQHF,TGTGCCAGCAGTTTATCGGGGGTCTCGGGACAGCCCCAGCATTTT
.,TRBD1,TRBV28,TRBJ1-2,CASSAGTGAFYGYTF,TGTGCCAGCAGTGCCGGGACAGGGGCTTTTTACGGCTACACCTTC
.,TRBD1,TRBV19,TRBJ2-6,CASSASTGASGANVLTF,TGTGCCAGTAGTGCCTCGACAGGGGCCTCTGGGGCCAACGTCCTGACTTTC
.,.,TRBV6-6,TRBJ1-2,CASSLGTERNYGYTF,TGTGCCAGCAGTTTGGGGACCGAACGAAACTATGGCTACACCTTC
.,.,TRBV5-6,TRBJ2-7,CASRQGRLNYEQYF,TGTGCCAGCAGACAGGGAAGGTTAAACTACGAGCAGTACTTC
.,.,TRBV7-9,TRBJ1-5,CASSYYGEGWNQPQHF,TGTGCCAGCAGCTATTATGGGGAGGGCTGGAATCAGCCCCAGCATTTT
.,.,TRBV14,TRBJ2-5,CASSQDLAETQYF,TGTGCCAGCAGCCAAGATCTTGCAGAGACCCAGTACTTC
once,.,TRBV12-5,TRBJ1-1,CASGLEGLGTEAFF,TGTGCTAGTGGTTTGGAGGGGCTGGGCACTGAAGCTTTCTTT
.,.,TRBV2,TRBJ1-2,CASSWLGARGYTF,TGTGCCAGCAGTTGGTTGGGGGCCCGTGGCTACACCTTC
.,TRBD1,TRBV19,TRBJ1-5,CASSQDQGVNQPQHF,TGTGCCAGTAGCCAGGATCAGGGGGTCAATCAGCCCCAGCATTTT
.,TRBD2,TRBV11-3,TRBJ2-3,CASSLVGGPDTQYF,TGTGCCAGCAGCTTAGTGGGAGGGCCGGATACGCAGTATTTT
.,TRBD2,TRBV5-4,TRBJ2-3,CASSWGTSGGDTQYF,TGTGCCAGCAGCTGGGGGACTAGCGGTGGAGATACGCAGTATTTT
.,.,TRBV6-4,TRBJ2-3,CASSDEGVLTDTQYF,TGTGCCAGCAGTGACGAAGGGGTTTTGACAGATACGCAGTATTTT
.,.,TRBV29-1,TRBJ2-3,CSVGGSGSTDTQYF,TGCAGCGTTGGAGGGAGCGGGAGCACAGATACGCAGTATTTT